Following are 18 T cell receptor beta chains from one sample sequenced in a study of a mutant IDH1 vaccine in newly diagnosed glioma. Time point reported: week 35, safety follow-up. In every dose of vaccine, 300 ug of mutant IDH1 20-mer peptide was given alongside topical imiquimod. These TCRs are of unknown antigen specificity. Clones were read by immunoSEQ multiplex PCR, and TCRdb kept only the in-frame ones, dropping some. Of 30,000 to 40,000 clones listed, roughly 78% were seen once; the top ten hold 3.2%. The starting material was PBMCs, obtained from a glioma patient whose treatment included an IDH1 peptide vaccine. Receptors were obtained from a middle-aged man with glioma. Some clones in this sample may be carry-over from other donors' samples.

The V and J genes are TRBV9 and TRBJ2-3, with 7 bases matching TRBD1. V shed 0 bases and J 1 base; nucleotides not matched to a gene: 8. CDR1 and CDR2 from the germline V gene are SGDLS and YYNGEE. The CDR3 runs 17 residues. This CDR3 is CASSVAGTAIGTDTQYF. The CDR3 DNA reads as TGTGCCAGCAGCGTAGCCGGGACAGCAATTGGCACAGATACGCAGTATTTT.

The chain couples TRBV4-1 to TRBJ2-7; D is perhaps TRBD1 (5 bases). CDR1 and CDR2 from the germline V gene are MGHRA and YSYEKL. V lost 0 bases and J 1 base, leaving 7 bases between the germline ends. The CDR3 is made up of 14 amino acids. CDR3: CASSQETVSYEQYF. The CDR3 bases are TGCGCCAGCAGCCAAGAGACAGTATCCTACGAGCAGTACTTC.

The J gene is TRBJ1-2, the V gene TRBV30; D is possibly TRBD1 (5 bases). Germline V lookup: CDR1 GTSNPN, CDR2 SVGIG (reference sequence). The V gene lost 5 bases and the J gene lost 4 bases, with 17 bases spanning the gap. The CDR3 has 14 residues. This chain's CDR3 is CAWRVRQGIYGYTF. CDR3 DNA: TGTGCCTGGCGGGTCAGGCAGGGAATCTATGGCTACACCTTC.

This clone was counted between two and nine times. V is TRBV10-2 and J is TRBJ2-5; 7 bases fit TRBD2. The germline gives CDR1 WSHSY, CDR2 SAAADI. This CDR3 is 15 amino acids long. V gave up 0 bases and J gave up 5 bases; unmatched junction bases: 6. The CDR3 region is CASSESVTSSETQYF. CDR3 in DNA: TGCGCCAGCAGTGAGTCGGTGACTAGCAGTGAGACCCAGTACTTC.

The CDR3, as DNA: TGTGCCAGCACCCCTGGGGGACCGGTTTTGTACGAGCAGTACTTC. Its translation is CASTPGGPVLYEQYF. The rearrangement joins TRBV6-5 to TRBJ2-7, with D tentatively TRBD1 or TRBD2 (5 bases each). With 7 bases removed from V and 4 bases from J, the gap between germline ends came to 20 bases. This CDR3 spans 15 amino acids. Germline-derived CDR1 and CDR2 are MNHEY and SVGAGI.

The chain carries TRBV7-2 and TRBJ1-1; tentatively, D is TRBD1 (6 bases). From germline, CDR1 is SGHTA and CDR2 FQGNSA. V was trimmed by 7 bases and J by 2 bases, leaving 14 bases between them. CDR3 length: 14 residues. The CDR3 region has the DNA TGTGCCAGCAACCTCGGACAGACTAACACTGAAGCTTTCTTT. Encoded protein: CASNLGQTNTEAFF.

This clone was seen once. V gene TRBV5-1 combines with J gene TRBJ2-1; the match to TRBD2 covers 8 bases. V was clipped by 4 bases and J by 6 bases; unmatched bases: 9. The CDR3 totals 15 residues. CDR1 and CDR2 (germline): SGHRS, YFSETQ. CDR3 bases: TGCGCCAGCAGCAACAGCGGGGGAGGGTTCAATGAGCAGTTCTTC. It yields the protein CASSNSGGGFNEQFF.

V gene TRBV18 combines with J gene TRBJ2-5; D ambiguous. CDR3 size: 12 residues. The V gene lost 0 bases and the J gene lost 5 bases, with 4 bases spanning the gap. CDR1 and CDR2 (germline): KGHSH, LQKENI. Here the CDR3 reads CASSPPSETQYF. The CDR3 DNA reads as TGTGCCAGCTCACCACCGTCGGAGACCCAGTACTTC.

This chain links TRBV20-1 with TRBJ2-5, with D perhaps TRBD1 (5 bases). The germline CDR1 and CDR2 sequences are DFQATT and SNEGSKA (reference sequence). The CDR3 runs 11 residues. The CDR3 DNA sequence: TGCTCCTTGGGGCTAGTAGAGACCCAGTACTTC. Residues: CSLGLVETQYF.

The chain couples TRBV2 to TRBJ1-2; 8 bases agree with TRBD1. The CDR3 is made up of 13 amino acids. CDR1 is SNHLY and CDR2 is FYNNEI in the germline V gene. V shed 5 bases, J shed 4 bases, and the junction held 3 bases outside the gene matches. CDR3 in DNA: TGTGCCAGCAGTCAGGACAGGGCCTATGGCTACACCTTC. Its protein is CASSQDRAYGYTF. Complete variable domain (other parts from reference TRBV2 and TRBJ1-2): EPEVTQTPSHQVTQMGQEVILRCVPISNHLYFYWYRQILGQKVEFLVSFYNNEISEKSEIFDDQFSVERPDGSNFTLKIRSTKLEDSAMYFCASSQDRAYGYTFGSGTRLTVV.

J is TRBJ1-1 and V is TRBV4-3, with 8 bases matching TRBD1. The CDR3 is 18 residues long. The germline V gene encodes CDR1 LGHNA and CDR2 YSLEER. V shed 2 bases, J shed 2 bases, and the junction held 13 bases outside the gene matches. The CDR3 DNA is TGCGCCAGCAGCCAAACCGGGACAGGTGAAGTGGGCAACACTGAAGCTTTCTTT. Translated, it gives CASSQTGTGEVGNTEAFF.

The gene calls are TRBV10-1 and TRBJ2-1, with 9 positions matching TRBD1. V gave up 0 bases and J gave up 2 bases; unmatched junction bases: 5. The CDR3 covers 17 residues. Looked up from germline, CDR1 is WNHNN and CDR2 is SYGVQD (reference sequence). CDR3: CASSESAGTGPYNEQFF. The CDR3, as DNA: TGCGCCAGCAGTGAGTCGGCCGGGACAGGGCCCTACAATGAGCAGTTCTTC.

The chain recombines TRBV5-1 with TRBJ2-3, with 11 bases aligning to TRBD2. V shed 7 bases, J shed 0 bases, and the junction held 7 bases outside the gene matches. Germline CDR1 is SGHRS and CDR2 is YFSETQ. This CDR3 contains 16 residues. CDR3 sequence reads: CASAALAGGSTDTQYF. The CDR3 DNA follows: TGCGCCAGCGCGGCCCTAGCGGGGGGTAGCACAGATACGCAGTATTTT. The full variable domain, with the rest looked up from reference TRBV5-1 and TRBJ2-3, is KAGVTQTPRYLIKTRGQQVTLSCSPISGHRSVSWYQQTPGQGLQFLFEYFSETQRNKGNFPGRFSGRQFSNSRSEMNVSTLELGDSALYLCASAALAGGSTDTQYFGPGTRLTVL.

The CDR3 region is CASSFDRGGEQFF. The DNA of the CDR3 is TGCGCCAGCAGTTTCGACAGGGGAGGGGAGCAGTTCTTC. The chain has TRBV4-1 and TRBJ2-1, with a tentative D call TRBD1 (8 bases). Germline CDR1 reads MGHRA; CDR2 reads YSYEKL. CDR3 length equals 13 residues. The V end lost 6 bases, the J end lost 10 bases, and 16 bases lay between the germline ends.

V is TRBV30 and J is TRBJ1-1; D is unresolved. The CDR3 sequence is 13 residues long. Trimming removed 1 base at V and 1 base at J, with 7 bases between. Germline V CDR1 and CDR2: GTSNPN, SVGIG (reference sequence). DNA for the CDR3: TGTGCCTGGAGTGAGGTACGGAACACTGAAGCTTTCTTT. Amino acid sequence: CAWSEVRNTEAFF.

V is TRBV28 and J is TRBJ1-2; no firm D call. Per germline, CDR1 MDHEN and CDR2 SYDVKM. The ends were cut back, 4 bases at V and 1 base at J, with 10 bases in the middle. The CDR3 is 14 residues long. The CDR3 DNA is TGTGCCAGCAGTTCGTCCCCCCTTAACTATGGCTACACCTTC. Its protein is CASSSSPLNYGYTF.

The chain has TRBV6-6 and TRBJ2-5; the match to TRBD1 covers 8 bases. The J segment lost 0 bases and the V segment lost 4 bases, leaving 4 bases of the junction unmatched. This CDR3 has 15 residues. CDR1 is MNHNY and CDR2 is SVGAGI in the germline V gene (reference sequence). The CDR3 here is CASSFYRGYQETQYF. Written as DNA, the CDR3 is TGTGCCAGCAGTTTTTACAGGGGGTACCAAGAGACCCAGTACTTC.

CDR3 residues: CASSLDRANTEAFF. In DNA form, the CDR3 reads TGTGCCAGCAGCCTGGACAGGGCGAACACTGAAGCTTTCTTT. The rearrangement links TRBV5-5 to TRBJ1-1, with 8 bases that match TRBD1. CDR1 SGHKS and CDR2 YYEKEE come from the germline V gene (reference sequence). The CDR3 runs to 14 residues. Trimming cost V 4 bases and J 1 base; bases outside gene matches: 3.